Each of the 19 T cell receptor beta chains below was sequenced from the same sample in a study of control samples from healthy donors and cancer patients (dated by TCRdb to between 2020 and 2021). Receptor amplification or capture employed the immunoSEQ multiplex PCR assay. What TCRdb holds here is the immuneACCESS table cut down to in-frame rearrangements. Part of the clones is not present; checked against another copy, under half of the missing clones reflect an unresolved V gene, and the others are unexplained. For this sample there are 120,000 or so clones; around 93% appear just once. Under 2% of the sample belongs to the ten largest clones. Sequences were obtained from PBMCs. The receptors were gathered from a man aged 45-65 years with head and neck cancer.

CDR3 loop: CASSPRDRGSGNTIYF. DNA of the CDR3: TGTGCCAGCAGCCCACGGGACAGAGGCTCTGGAAACACCATATATTTT. The genes are TRBV5-4 and TRBJ1-3; 7 nucleotides line up with TRBD1. The CDR3 covers 16 residues. Germline V lookup: CDR1 SGHNT, CDR2 YYREEE (reference sequence). J was trimmed by 0 bases and V by 4 bases; bases with no gene match: 7.

The CDR3 sequence: CASSYSIGNEQFF. DNA of the CDR3: TGTGCCAGCAGCTACTCGATTGGCAATGAGCAGTTCTTC. V is TRBV11-3 and J is TRBJ2-1; D gene unclear. This CDR3 is 13 amino acids long. V shed 4 bases and J shed 6 bases, with 10 bases lying between them. The germline gives CDR1 SGHNT, CDR2 YENEEA.

V is TRBV11-2 and J is TRBJ2-2; 9 positions match TRBD1. In germline, CDR1 is SGHAT, CDR2 FQNNGV. After removal of 5 bases from V and 4 bases from J, the junction contained 5 bases not matched to a gene. The CDR3 is 15 amino acids. The CDR3 coding sequence is TGTGCCAGCAGCCCGCGACAGGGGGGCACCGGGGAGCTGTTTTTT. It encodes CASSPRQGGTGELFF.

The chain recombines TRBV12-2 with TRBJ1-2. TRBV12-2 is termed a pseudogene. The CDR3 is 16 residues long. The CDR3: CASRLARSDSMCGYTF. DNA for the CDR3: TGTGCAAGTCGCTTAGCGAGGTCAGACTCTATGTGTGGCTACACCTTC.

This rearrangement joins TRBV3-1 (or the pseudogene TRBV3-2) to TRBJ2-5; maybe TRBD2 (5 bases). This CDR3 comprises 14 residues. CDR1 and CDR2 (germline): LGHDT, YNNKEL (reference sequence). The V end lost 4 bases, the J end lost 5 bases, and 14 bases lay between the germline ends. The chain's CDR3 is CASSLPPGSETQYF. CDR3 nucleotide sequence: TGTGCCAGCAGCCTCCCCCCGGGGTCGGAGACCCAGTACTTC.

This clone was detected only once. This rearrangement joins TRBV5-6 to TRBJ2-3; the match to TRBD1 covers 9 bases. Germline V CDR1 and CDR2: SGHDT, YYEEEE. This CDR3 region has 17 residues. V trimming: 3 bases; J trimming: 1 base; junction bases outside the gene matches: 9. The chain's CDR3 is CASSYTGGGWGTDTQYF. For the CDR3, the DNA is TGTGCCAGCAGCTATACAGGGGGCGGGTGGGGCACAGATACGCAGTATTTT.

The chain uses TRBV4-3 and TRBJ1-2; the D gene is possibly TRBD1 (6 bases). The CDR3 runs to 14 residues. V lost 1 base, J lost 7 bases, and 13 bases lay in between. Germline assignment: CDR1 LGHNA and CDR2 YSLEER. The CDR3 protein is CASSQVEGVSGYTF. CDR3 DNA: TGCGCCAGCAGCCAAGTGGAGGGGGTTAGTGGCTACACCTTC.

This clone was seen only a few times. The V call is TRBV4-1, the J call TRBJ2-1; 11 bases are a match to TRBD2. There are 17 residues in the CDR3. From germline, CDR1 is MGHRA and CDR2 YSYEKL. After removal of 1 base from V and 10 bases from J, the junction contained 12 bases not matched to a gene. CDR3 residues: CASSQALLAGGRQEQFF. Written as DNA, the CDR3 is TGCGCCAGCAGCCAAGCCCTGTTAGCGGGGGGGCGGCAGGAGCAGTTCTTC.

This clone was recorded only once. The V and J genes are TRBV20-1 and TRBJ1-1, with D perhaps matching TRBD1 (5 bases). V lost 4 bases to trimming and J lost 7 bases, with 10 bases between them. This CDR3 comprises 11 residues. In germline, CDR1 is DFQATT, CDR2 SNEGSKA (reference sequence). The CDR3 DNA is TGCAGTGCTATGGGGACGGGTGAAGCTTTCTTT. This encodes CSAMGTGEAFF.

The rearrangement links TRBV18 to TRBJ2-7; perhaps TRBD2 as D (5 bases). The germline V gene has CDR1 KGHSH and CDR2 LQKENI. There are 11 residues in the CDR3. V lost 6 bases, J lost 6 bases, and 9 bases lay in between. The CDR3 is CASSSSGEQYF. The CDR3 region has the DNA TGTGCCAGCTCGTCGAGCGGCGAGCAGTACTTC.

The rearrangement links TRBV11-2 to TRBJ2-4; 11 bases are a match to TRBD1. Germline V gene lookup returns CDR1 SGHAT and CDR2 FQNNGV. V lost 5 bases and J lost 0; bases outside the gene matches: 3. This CDR3 has 16 amino acids. The CDR3 sequence: CASSRGQGEAKNIQYF. CDR3 DNA sequence: TGTGCCAGCAGCCGGGGACAGGGGGAAGCCAAAAACATTCAGTACTTC.

The rearrangement uses TRBV4-3 and TRBJ1-2; D is uncertain. CDR1 is LGHNA and CDR2 is YSLEER in the germline V gene. V was cut by 1 base and J by 5 bases, with 8 bases left in between. This CDR3 region has 13 residues. For the CDR3, the DNA is TGCGCCAGCAGCCAAGTGCCCGGGTATGGCTACACCTTC. Amino acids: CASSQVPGYGYTF.

The chain couples TRBV3-1 (or the pseudogene TRBV3-2) to TRBJ2-7, with 11 bases lining up with TRBD2. V lost 4 bases to trimming and J lost 2 bases; unmatched junction nucleotides: 4. The CDR3 totals 15 residues. Germline V gene data show CDR1 as LGHDT and CDR2 as YNNKEL (reference sequence). CDR3 in amino acids: CASSPRSGGAYEQYF. The CDR3 region has the DNA TGTGCCAGCAGCCCTCGTAGCGGGGGGGCCTACGAGCAGTACTTC.

The chain is built from TRBV19 and TRBJ1-4, with D unclear. Germline V gives CDR1 LNHDA, CDR2 SQIVND (reference sequence). V lost 5 bases to trimming and J lost 8 bases, with 6 bases between them. The CDR3 sequence is 11 residues long. DNA for the CDR3: TGTGCCAGTAGTTTGAACGAAAAACTGTTTTTT. This codes for CASSLNEKLFF. Based on the CDR3 plus reference TRBV19 and TRBJ1-4, the full variable domain is DGGITQSPKYLFRKEGQNVTLSCEQNLNHDAMYWYRQDPGQGLRLIYYSQIVNDFQKGDIAEGYSVSREKKESFPLTVTSAQKNPTAFYLCASSLNEKLFFGSGTQLSVL.

The sample holds a few counts of this clone. Here the CDR3 DNA reads TGTGCCAGCAGCTTAAAGGGCGCAGTCGACCAAGAGACCCAGTACTTC. Protein sequence: CASSLKGAVDQETQYF. The rearrangement links TRBV7-9 to TRBJ2-5; no firm D call. The CDR3 is made up of 16 amino acids. The V gene's germline CDR1 is SEHNR and CDR2 FQNEAQ (reference sequence). Between the trimmed V and J ends, which lost 2 bases and 0 bases, there was a span of 13 bases.

The chain links TRBV19 to TRBJ1-1, with TRBD1 matching 8 bases. CDR1 is LNHDA, CDR2 SQIVND, per germline (reference sequence). Trimming took 7 bases from V and 3 from J; bases not matched to a gene: 1. The CDR3 spans 12 residues. CDR3 coding DNA: TGTGCCAGTATGGACAGGGACACTGAAGCTTTCTTT. Protein sequence: CASMDRDTEAFF.

The rearrangement joins TRBV4-3 to TRBJ2-5; weak D call: TRBD1 (5 bases). Germline V CDR1 and CDR2: LGHNA, YSLEER. Between the trimmed V and J ends, which lost 4 bases and 2 bases, there was a span of 8 bases. The CDR3 extends over 13 amino acids. In DNA form, the CDR3 reads TGCGCCAGCAGCCGACAGATACAAGAGACCCAGTACTTC. It is translated as CASSRQIQETQYF.

The rearrangement links TRBV6-5 to TRBJ2-5; 11 nucleotides agree with TRBD2. Trimming took 5 bases from V and 4 from J; bases not matched to a gene: 6. The length of the CDR3 is 15 residues. CDR1 is MNHEY, CDR2 SVGAGI, per germline. This CDR3 is CASSRSGGALETQYF. CDR3 sequence (DNA): TGTGCCAGCAGTCGTAGCGGGGGGGCCCTAGAGACCCAGTACTTC.

The CDR3: CASSSHSGGAKDTQYF. The DNA for the CDR3 is TGTGCCAGCAGTTCTCATAGCGGGGGGGCGAAAGATACGCAGTATTTT. The rearrangement links TRBV6-2 or TRBV6-3 to TRBJ2-3; 11 bases line up with TRBD2. The germline CDR1 and CDR2 sequences are MNHEY and SVGEGT. This CDR3 has 16 residues. Trimming at V came to 4 bases and at J to 5 bases, leaving 8 bases not matched to a gene.